This TCR beta chain was sequenced in a study of T cells in Graves' hyperthyroidism and ophthalmopathy. Study as a whole: Peripheral blood was drawn at first diagnosis, prior to all treatment. General observations from the study: Model-based prediction identified ophthalmopathy a median about 6 months prior to its onset.

Disease duration under 2 months; hyperthyroidism patients were aged 18 to 65. Uncontrolled infection, other autoimmune disease, pregnancy or lactation disqualified patients from enrolment. This CDR3 has 12 amino acids. The V end lost 0 bases, the J end lost 10 bases, and 9 bases lay between the germline ends. CDR1 and CDR2 from the germline V gene are SGHNT and YENEEA. Researchers amplified the TCR beta CDR3 regions from RNA transcripts. Initially, a first-round RT-PCR of the TCR CDR3 employed the HTBI primer set. Using its own MiXCR run on the multiplex PCR reads, TCRdb lists one record per CDR3 protein. In the table there are hundreds of thousands of distinct CDR3 sequences, 15% to 20% of which are singletons. In its sample, this clonotype was seen many times. Its target is unknown.

This receptor was taken from a woman aged 25 to 39 with Graves' hyperthyroidism. The chain joins TRBV11-3 to TRBJ1-1; D gene uncertain. The sample comprised blood. This CDR3 reads CASSLEDGRAFF. CDR3 nucleotides: TGTGCCAGCAGCTTAGAGGACGGGAGAGCTTTCTTT. Together with reference TRBV11-3 and TRBJ1-1, the CDR3 gives the full variable domain: EAGVVQSPRYKIIEKKQPVAFWCNPISGHNTLYWYLQNLGQGPELLIRYENEEAVDDSQLPKDRFSAERLKGVDSTLKIQPAELGDSAVYLCASSLEDGRAFFGQGTRLTVV.